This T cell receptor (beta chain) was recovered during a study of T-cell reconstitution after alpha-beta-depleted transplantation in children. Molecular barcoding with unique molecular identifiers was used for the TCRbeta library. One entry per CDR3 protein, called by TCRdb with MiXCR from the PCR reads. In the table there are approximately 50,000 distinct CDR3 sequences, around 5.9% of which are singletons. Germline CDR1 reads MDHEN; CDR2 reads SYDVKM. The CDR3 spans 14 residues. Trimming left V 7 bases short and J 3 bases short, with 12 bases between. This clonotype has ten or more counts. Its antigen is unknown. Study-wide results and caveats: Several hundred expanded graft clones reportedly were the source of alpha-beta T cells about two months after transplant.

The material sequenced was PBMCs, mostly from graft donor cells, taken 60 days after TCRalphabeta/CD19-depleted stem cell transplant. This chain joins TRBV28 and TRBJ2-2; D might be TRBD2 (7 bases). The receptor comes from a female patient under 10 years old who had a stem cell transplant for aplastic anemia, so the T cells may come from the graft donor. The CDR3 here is CASMSGGDTGELFF. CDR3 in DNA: TGTGCCAGCATGTCGGGGGGCGACACCGGGGAGCTGTTTTTT.